There are many counts of the clone carrying this T cell receptor beta chain. Investigators excluded patients with uncontrolled infection, other autoimmune disease, pregnancy or lactation. This CDR3 has 15 residues. J gave up 4 bases and V 8 bases, and 14 bases lay outside the gene matches. From germline, CDR1 is MNHEY and CDR2 SVGEGT. This sample was included in a study of T cells in Graves' hyperthyroidism and ophthalmopathy. Background on the study: Peripheral blood was drawn at first diagnosis, prior to all treatment.

The TCR beta CDR3 regions underwent amplification using RNA transcripts as the source. RT-PCR in the first round (using the HTBI primer set) targeted the TCR CDR3. Using its own MiXCR run on the multiplex PCR reads, TCRdb lists one record per CDR3 protein. The table has roughly 560,000 distinct CDR3 sequences, about 15% seen once. This receptor was identified in a middle-aged woman with Graves' ophthalmopathy. The V gene is TRBV6-2 or TRBV6-3, the J gene TRBJ2-7, with 7 bases matching TRBD1. Sequencing input: blood. CDR3 amino acids: CASSPGFLQGYEQYF. CDR3 nucleotides: TGTGCCAGCTCACCAGGATTCCTACAGGGGTACGAGCAGTACTTC.